This is a list of T cell receptor beta chains from one sample in a study of blood T cell repertoires in COVID-19. The method was immunoSEQ multiplex PCR; TCRdb's version includes in-frame clones alone and lacks a portion of them. The data show about 74,000 clones, more than 70% seen once. Sequencing was performed on peripheral blood. The receptor source for this set is a man in his 70s with active or convalescent COVID-19. The CDR3 runs from the conserved cysteine through the conserved F or W. Each record gives: D gene, J gene, V gene, clone size, CDR3 DNA, CDR3 protein. The D gene is left open where the match is weak. The listing skips clone size in some rows; elsewhere it reads once, few, many or a size class.

D: TRBD2
J: TRBJ2-5
V: TRBV9
size: few
DNA: TGTGCCAGCAGCGTCAGCGGGGGGTACCAAGAGACCCAGTACTTC
CDR3: CASSVSGGYQETQYF

D: TRBD1
J: TRBJ1-6
V: TRBV5-5
size: NA
DNA: TGTGCCAGCAGCCCCATTGACAGGGTTAATTCACCCCTCCACTTT
CDR3: CASSPIDRVNSPLHF

D: NA
J: TRBJ2-1
V: TRBV28
size: few
DNA: TGTGCCAGCAGTGCTCCGGCGGCTGTCGACAATGAGCAGTTCTTC
CDR3: CASSAPAAVDNEQFF

D: TRBD2
J: TRBJ2-3
V: TRBV24-1
size: NA
DNA: TGTGCCACCAATTCGGGGGGGCTGGATACGCAGTATTTT
CDR3: CATNSGGLDTQYF

D: NA
J: TRBJ2-3
V: TRBV30
size: NA
DNA: TGTGCCTGGAGTGTAGAGCCTAGCTTATCGCAGTATTTT
CDR3: CAWSVEPSLSQYF

D: NA
J: TRBJ2-3
V: TRBV19
size: NA
DNA: TGTGCCAGTAGCGAGGAGCGGAACCCCACAGATACGCAGTATTTT
CDR3: CASSEERNPTDTQYF

D: TRBD1
J: TRBJ2-7
V: TRBV5-1
size: NA
DNA: TGCGCCAGCAGCCGACAGGGTTCTTACGAGCAGTACTTC
CDR3: CASSRQGSYEQYF

D: TRBD1
J: TRBJ1-6
V: TRBV25-1
size: NA
DNA: TGTGCCAGCAGCTCCCCAGGGGGGAATTCACCCCTCCACTTT
CDR3: CASSSPGGNSPLHF

D: NA
J: TRBJ2-2
V: TRBV6-5
size: NA
DNA: TGTGCCAGCAGTTACGAGGGGGGGCGGACCGGGGAGCTGTTTTTT
CDR3: CASSYEGGRTGELFF

D: TRBD1
J: TRBJ2-7
V: TRBV9
size: NA
DNA: TGTGCCAGCAGCCTCGGACAGGGACAGACCGAGCAGTACTTC
CDR3: CASSLGQGQTEQYF

D: TRBD2
J: TRBJ2-3
V: TRBV2
size: few
DNA: TGTGCCAGCAGAGCGGGGGCAATTGGGGATACGCAGTATTTT
CDR3: CASRAGAIGDTQYF

D: NA
J: TRBJ2-2
V: TRBV7-5
size: NA
DNA: TGTGTCAGACGGGTAGACCGAGGTGGCGGGGGGGCCGGGGAGCTGTTTTTT
CDR3: CVRRVDRGGGGAGELFF

D: NA
J: TRBJ2-3
V: TRBV5-1
size: NA
DNA: TGCGCCAGCAGCTTGGTAGCGGTCCTTGGGGATACGCAGTATTTT
CDR3: CASSLVAVLGDTQYF

D: NA
J: TRBJ2-1
V: TRBV5-1
size: few
DNA: TGCGCCAGCAGCTTAGTCGGGGGTCAAGGTGGCAATGAGCAGTTCTTC
CDR3: CASSLVGGQGGNEQFF

D: NA
J: TRBJ2-1
V: TRBV3-1/TRBV3-2
size: NA
DNA: TGTGCCAGCAGCCCACAGGGCTCCTACAATGAGCAGTTCTTC
CDR3: CASSPQGSYNEQFF

D: TRBD1
J: TRBJ2-3
V: TRBV11-2
size: NA
DNA: TGTGCCAGCAGCTCGCGACAGGGTCGGGATACGCAGTATTTT
CDR3: CASSSRQGRDTQYF

D: NA
J: TRBJ1-5
V: TRBV6-4
size: few
DNA: TGTGCCAGCAGTGACGGGAGGAGATTCAATCAGCCCCAGCATTTT
CDR3: CASSDGRRFNQPQHF

D: NA
J: TRBJ2-3
V: TRBV25-1
size: NA
DNA: TGTGCCAGCAGTGATCCCACAGCCACAGATACGCAGTATTTT
CDR3: CASSDPTATDTQYF

D: NA
J: TRBJ1-2
V: TRBV7-9
size: few
DNA: TGTGCCACCAGGGACACAACTAACTATGGCTACACCTTC
CDR3: CATRDTTNYGYTF

D: NA
J: TRBJ1-6
V: TRBV29-1
size: NA
DNA: TGCAGCGTTGTAACAGGGTCTTCACCCCTCCACTTT
CDR3: CSVVTGSSPLHF

D: NA
J: TRBJ1-6
V: TRBV28
size: NA
DNA: TGTGCCAGCAGTTTATACCAGGGTAACACCTATAATTCACCCCTCCACTTT
CDR3: CASSLYQGNTYNSPLHF

D: NA
J: TRBJ1-1
V: TRBV28
size: NA
DNA: TGTGCCAGCAGGGAACGGGACTTTGAAGCTTTCTTT
CDR3: CASRERDFEAFF

D: TRBD1
J: TRBJ1-1
V: TRBV29-1
size: NA
DNA: TGCAGCGTGACGGGACAGGGTTTCATGAACACTGAAGCTTTCTTT
CDR3: CSVTGQGFMNTEAFF

D: TRBD1
J: TRBJ2-2
V: TRBV7-7
size: NA
DNA: TGTGCTAGCAGTCGGACAGGGGGAGCGAACACCGGGGAGCTGTTTTTT
CDR3: CASSRTGGANTGELFF

D: NA
J: TRBJ1-1
V: TRBV6-6
size: NA
DNA: TGTGCCAGCAGTTCCCAGGGCGTGAACACTGAAGCTTTCTTT
CDR3: CASSSQGVNTEAFF

D: TRBD1
J: TRBJ1-4
V: TRBV7-9
size: NA
DNA: TGTGCCAGCAGTTCCAGGGGGCAGGGGGATAATGAAAAACTGTTTTTT
CDR3: CASSSRGQGDNEKLFF

D: TRBD2
J: TRBJ2-5
V: TRBV7-6
size: NA
DNA: TGTGCCAGCAGCTTAGCCGGGGGGGCCCAGGGTGGAAAGACCCAGTACTTC
CDR3: CASSLAGGAQGGKTQYF

D: NA
J: TRBJ1-6
V: TRBV15
size: NA
DNA: TGTGCGAGGAGCTCCTATAATTCACCCCTCCACTTT
CDR3: CARSSYNSPLHF

D: NA
J: TRBJ2-3
V: TRBV5-4
size: NA
DNA: TGTGCCAGCAACGGAGAAGTCACAGATACGCAGTATTTT
CDR3: CASNGEVTDTQYF

D: NA
J: TRBJ1-2
V: TRBV7-2
size: NA
DNA: TGTGCCAGCAGCCCCCACTCGGGGGTCGGGGGCTACACCTTC
CDR3: CASSPHSGVGGYTF

D: TRBD1
J: TRBJ2-1
V: TRBV6-6
size: few
DNA: TGTGCCAGCACCTTACAGGGGAATGAGCAGTTCTTC
CDR3: CASTLQGNEQFF

D: TRBD1
J: TRBJ2-2
V: TRBV9
size: once
DNA: TGTGCCAGCAGCGTCGACCCCCCGGGACAGGCCACCGGGGAGCTGTTTTTT
CDR3: CASSVDPPGQATGELFF

D: NA
J: TRBJ2-7
V: TRBV5-4
size: NA
DNA: TGTGCCAGCACCAAGGGCGGGGGCACCTACGAGCAGTACTTC
CDR3: CASTKGGGTYEQYF

D: TRBD2
J: TRBJ2-7
V: TRBV11-2
size: NA
DNA: TGTGCCAGCAGCTTAGTGGCTAGCGGGGGCTACGAGCAGTACTTC
CDR3: CASSLVASGGYEQYF

D: TRBD1
J: TRBJ2-1
V: TRBV7-9
size: NA
DNA: TGTGCCAGCAGCTTAGCCGGGACAGTGAATGATGAGCAGTTCTTC
CDR3: CASSLAGTVNDEQFF

D: NA
J: TRBJ2-7
V: TRBV5-6
size: NA
DNA: TGTGCCAGCAGCGAGGAGCCCTACGAGCAGTACTTC
CDR3: CASSEEPYEQYF